Included here is one T cell receptor beta chain sequence, with context. A much more abundant neighbour one base away suggests this may be a read error. The CDR3 covers 15 residues. CDR1 is SGHTA and CDR2 is FQGNSA in the germline V gene. V was shortened by 5 bases and J by 2 bases, with 14 bases between the two germline ends. The library was built from about 370 ng RNA with molecular barcoded adaptors for alpha/delta and beta/gamma chains. TCRdb redid the calling of the reads with MiXCR, one entry per CDR3 protein. The sample gives approximately 150,000 distinct CDR3 sequences, about 13% of which show up once; about 8.6% is in the top ten. The data derive from a study of read filtering for tumor transcriptome and immune sequencing. About the research overall: By R-ISS, stages I, II and III held approximately 8, 16 and 7 patients.

The sequence was obtained from a donor aged 40 or over with multiple myeloma. The chain recombines TRBV7-2 with TRBJ2-3; D is perhaps TRBD1 or TRBD2 (6 bases each). Source material: a population of CD138-negative cells sorted from bone marrow. CDR3 DNA: TGTGCCAGCAGCCTCCGGGGGCCATCCACAGATACGCAGTATTTT. This translates into CASSLRGPSTDTQYF.